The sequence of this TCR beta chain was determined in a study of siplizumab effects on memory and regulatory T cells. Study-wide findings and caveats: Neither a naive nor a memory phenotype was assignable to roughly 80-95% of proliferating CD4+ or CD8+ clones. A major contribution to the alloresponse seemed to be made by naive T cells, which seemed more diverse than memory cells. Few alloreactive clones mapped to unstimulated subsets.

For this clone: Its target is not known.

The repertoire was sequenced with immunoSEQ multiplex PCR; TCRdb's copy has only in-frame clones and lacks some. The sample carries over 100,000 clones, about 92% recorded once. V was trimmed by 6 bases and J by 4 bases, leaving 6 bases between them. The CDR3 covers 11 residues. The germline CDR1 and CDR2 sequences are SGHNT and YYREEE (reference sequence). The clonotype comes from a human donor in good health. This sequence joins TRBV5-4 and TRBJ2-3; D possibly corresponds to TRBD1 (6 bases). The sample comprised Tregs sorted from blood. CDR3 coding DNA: TGTGCCAGCAAGGGGGCAGATACGCAGTATTTT. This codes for CASKGADTQYF.